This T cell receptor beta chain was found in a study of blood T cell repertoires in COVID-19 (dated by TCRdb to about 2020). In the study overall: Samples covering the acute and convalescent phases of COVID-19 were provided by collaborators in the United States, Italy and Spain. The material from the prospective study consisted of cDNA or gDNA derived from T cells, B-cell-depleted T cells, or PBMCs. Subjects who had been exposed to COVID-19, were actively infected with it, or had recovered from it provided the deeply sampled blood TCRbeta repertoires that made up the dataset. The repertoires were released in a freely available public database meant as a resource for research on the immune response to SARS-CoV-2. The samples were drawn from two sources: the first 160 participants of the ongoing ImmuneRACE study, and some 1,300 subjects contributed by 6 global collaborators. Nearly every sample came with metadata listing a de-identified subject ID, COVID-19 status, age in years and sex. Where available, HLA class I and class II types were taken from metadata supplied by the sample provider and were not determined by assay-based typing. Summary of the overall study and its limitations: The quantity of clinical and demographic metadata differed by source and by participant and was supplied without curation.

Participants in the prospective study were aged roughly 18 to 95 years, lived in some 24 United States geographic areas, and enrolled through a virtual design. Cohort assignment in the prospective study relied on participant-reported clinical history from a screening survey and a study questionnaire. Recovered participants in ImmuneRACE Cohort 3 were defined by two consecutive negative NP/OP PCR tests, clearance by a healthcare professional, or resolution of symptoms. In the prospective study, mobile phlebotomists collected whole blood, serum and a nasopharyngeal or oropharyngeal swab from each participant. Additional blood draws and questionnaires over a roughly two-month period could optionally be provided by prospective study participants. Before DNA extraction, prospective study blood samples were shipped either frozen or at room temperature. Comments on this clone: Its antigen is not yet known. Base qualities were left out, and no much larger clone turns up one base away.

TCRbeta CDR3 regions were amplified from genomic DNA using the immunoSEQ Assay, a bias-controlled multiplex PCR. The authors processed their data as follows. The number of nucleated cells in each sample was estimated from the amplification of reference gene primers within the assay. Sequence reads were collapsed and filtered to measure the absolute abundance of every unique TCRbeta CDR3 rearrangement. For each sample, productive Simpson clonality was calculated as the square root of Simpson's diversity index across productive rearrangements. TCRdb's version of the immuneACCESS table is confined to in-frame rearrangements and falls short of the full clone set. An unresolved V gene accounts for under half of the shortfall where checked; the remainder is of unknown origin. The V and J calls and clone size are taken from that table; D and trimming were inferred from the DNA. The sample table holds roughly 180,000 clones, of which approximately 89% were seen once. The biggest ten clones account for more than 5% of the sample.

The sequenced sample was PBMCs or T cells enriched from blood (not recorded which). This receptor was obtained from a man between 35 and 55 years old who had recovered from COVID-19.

At the DNA level, the sequence is TGTGCCAGCAGTGGGCGGGGTCCAAATACGCAGTATTTT. Translated, it gives CASSGRGPNTQYF. The chain couples TRBV2 to TRBJ2-3, and perhaps TRBD2 as D gene, on 6 matching bases. From the cysteine through the phenylalanine, the CDR3 covers 13 amino acids. Just the 39-base CDR3 DNA is kept, in frame starting at base 1. V loses 4 bases, J loses 7 bases, and the germline ends lie 12 bases apart. CDR1 SNHLY and CDR2 FYNNEI were looked up in the germline V gene.